Listed below are T cell receptor beta chains from one sample, sequenced in a study of technical replicates of blood from a handful of donors. The assay was immunoSEQ multiplex PCR, and TCRdb's table has in-frame clones only and misses some. The table has 85,000 or so clones, over 85% seen once. Sequencing input: T cells isolated from PBMCs. These receptors were obtained from a human donor in good health. Both conserved end residues are part of each CDR3.

J	V	CDR3
TRBJ2-3	TRBV4-1	CASSQGRAGDTQYF
TRBJ2-3	TRBV29-1	CSVAGVSTDTQYF
TRBJ1-2	TRBV5-4	CASSLSTATHPYGYTF
TRBJ2-2	TRBV4-1	CASSPDQGITGELFF
TRBJ1-6	TRBV7-8	CASSTRTGASPLHF
TRBJ2-5	TRBV27	CASSLVDRQETQYF
TRBJ2-1	TRBV13	CASSLIWRASSYNEQFF
TRBJ1-1	TRBV6-6	CASSYNRQVMNTEAFF
TRBJ1-1	TRBV19	CASSVQGFNTEAFF
TRBJ2-7	TRBV6-5	CASSYDRGNYEQYF
TRBJ1-2	TRBV2	CASSETGVGGYTF
TRBJ2-7	TRBV10-1	CASSEGASYEQYF
TRBJ2-1	TRBV6-1	CASSEYGQGSYNEQFF
TRBJ2-7	TRBV10-2	CASRSGASNYEQYF
TRBJ2-7	TRBV6-1	CASSPFYEQYF
TRBJ2-1	TRBV7-9	CASSSSRFYRVSSYNEQFF
TRBJ2-2	TRBV29-1	CSVTRGPWNTGELFF
TRBJ2-5	TRBV6-5	CASSYIQRGEETQYF
TRBJ1-3	TRBV7-8	CASRSNRGKAGNTIYF
TRBJ2-1	TRBV13	CASSPGLGSNEQFF
TRBJ2-1	TRBV7-3	CASSSPQGAYNEQFF
TRBJ1-1	TRBV20-1	CSATMNTEAFF
TRBJ2-2	TRBV2	CASSSPGLDTGELFF
TRBJ1-1	TRBV18	CASSPKQKTGLTEAFF
TRBJ1-2	TRBV30	CAWFPGGPFNYGYTF
TRBJ2-1	TRBV7-5	CVRSLCGKRGGTDEQFF
TRBJ2-1	TRBV7-2	CASSLALAGGREQFF
TRBJ1-3	TRBV18	CASSPRRPRDSGNTIYF
TRBJ2-1	TRBV10-3	CAISESMLAADNEQFF
TRBJ2-7	TRBV6-6	CASRGGRTLSYEQYF
TRBJ2-1	TRBV6-5	CASRLAGGSNEQFF
TRBJ2-5	TRBV4-1	CASSQPGGAMWSETQYF
TRBJ2-3	TRBV28	CASSPPGSQTDTQYF
TRBJ2-1	TRBV6-1	CASSETGVAYNEQFF
TRBJ2-5	TRBV5-1	CASSLGEETQYF
TRBJ1-2	TRBV27	CASSLGTGGGYGYTF
TRBJ1-5	TRBV19	CASSPRRTETQHF
TRBJ2-5	TRBV2	CASSVGGETQYF
TRBJ2-1	TRBV5-1	CASSSGLAGALNEQFF
TRBJ1-2	TRBV6-6	CASSYERVYGYTF
TRBJ1-5	TRBV28	CASTRRSEGGSNQPQHF
TRBJ1-2	TRBV7-3	CASSSLPPGQGSYGYTF
TRBJ2-3	TRBV10-3	CAIRGADTQYF
TRBJ2-7	TRBV6-5	CASSRTGRFEQYF
TRBJ2-7	TRBV25-1	CASSESPYEQYF
TRBJ1-6	TRBV5-1	CASRPRQGASLHF
TRBJ2-1	TRBV9	CASSGERGDYNEQFF
TRBJ1-2	TRBV18	CASSPPGHWDKTNYGYTF
TRBJ2-2	TRBV10-3	CAISAAGGQTGELFF
TRBJ2-3	TRBV30	CAWSRTGNLGTQYF
TRBJ2-3	TRBV29-1	CTTNREDTQYF
TRBJ2-1	TRBV6-6	CASSPIGLAGGREQFF
TRBJ2-7	TRBV28	CASRPAYSEQYF
TRBJ1-2	TRBV15	CATSRDSGMRVSDGYTF
TRBJ2-7	TRBV11-3	CASSLPSSYEQYF
TRBJ1-6	TRBV28	CASSFGTARHSPLHF
TRBJ1-2	TRBV4-2	CASSQDGGLLYGYTF
TRBJ1-1	TRBV5-4	CASSLARVTEAFF